Sequencing of this T cell receptor beta chain was carried out in a study of T cell responses to AZD1222 COVID-19 vaccine. Repertoires were generated with immunoSEQ multiplex PCR, while TCRdb's copy carries only in-frame clones and drops some. The sample lists 150,000 to 200,000 clones, around 92% occurring once. The CDR3 runs to 13 residues. The germline gives CDR1 GTSNPN, CDR2 SVGIG (reference sequence). V lost 4 bases to trimming and J lost 1 base, with 10 bases between them. Study-level results: At 160-218 and 743-854, vaccine-associated CD4 TCRs were dominant, and they spanned spike. There were repertoire samples only from the period after the peak T cell response. Clonal diversity was possibly underestimated, and white British individuals and females predominated among donors. The number of AZD1222 recipients seropositive at baseline was only 6 or 7.

Worth noting for this clone: Its antigen is currently unknown.

The receptor's source is an adult in good health. The sample was peripheral blood, taken on day 0 of AZD1222 vaccination. This chain joins TRBV30 and TRBJ1-1, with D possibly TRBD1 on 6 matching bases. The chain's CDR3 is CAWMGQTNTEAFF. The CDR3 nucleotides are TGTGCCTGGATGGGACAAACGAACACTGAAGCTTTCTTT.